Sequencing of this TCR beta chain was carried out in a study of blood T cell repertoires in COVID-19. Per germline, CDR1 LNHDA and CDR2 SQIVND (reference sequence). Deletions cut 7 bases from V and 0 bases from J, with 13 bases between. The CDR3 consists of 15 residues. In the original workflow: Reference gene primer amplification gave nucleated cell count estimates. This table comes from immunoSEQ multiplex PCR, and its TCRdb copy is limited to in-frame clones, with some not included. The D gene and trimming were derived from the DNA, and the V and J assignments and clone size from that table. Among fewer than 150,000 clones listed, 84% were seen once.

V usage is TRBV19 and J usage is TRBJ1-3; tentatively, D is TRBD1 (6 bases). Sequencing was done on a sample of PBMCs or T cells enriched from blood (not recorded which). The source is a young woman who had been exposed to COVID-19. CDR3 nucleotide sequence: TGTGCCAGTATGGACAGATACAGCTCTGGAAACACCATATATTTT. It is translated as CASMDRYSSGNTIYF.